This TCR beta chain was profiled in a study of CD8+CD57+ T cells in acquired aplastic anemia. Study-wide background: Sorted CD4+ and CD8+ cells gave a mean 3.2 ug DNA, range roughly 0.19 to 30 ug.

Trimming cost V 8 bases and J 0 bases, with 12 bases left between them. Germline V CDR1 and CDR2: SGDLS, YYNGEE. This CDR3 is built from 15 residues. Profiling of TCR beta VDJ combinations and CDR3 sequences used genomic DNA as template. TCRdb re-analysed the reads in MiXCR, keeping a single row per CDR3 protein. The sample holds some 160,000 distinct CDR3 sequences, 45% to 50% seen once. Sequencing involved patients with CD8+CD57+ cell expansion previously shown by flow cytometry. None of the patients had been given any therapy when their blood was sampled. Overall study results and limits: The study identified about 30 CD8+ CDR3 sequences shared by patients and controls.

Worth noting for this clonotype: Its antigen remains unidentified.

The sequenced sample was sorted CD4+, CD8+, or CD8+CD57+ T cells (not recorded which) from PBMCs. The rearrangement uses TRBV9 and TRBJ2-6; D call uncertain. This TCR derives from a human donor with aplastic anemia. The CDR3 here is CASSIPLSGANVLTF. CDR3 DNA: TGTGCCAGTAGTATTCCCCTCTCTGGGGCCAACGTCCTGACTTTC.